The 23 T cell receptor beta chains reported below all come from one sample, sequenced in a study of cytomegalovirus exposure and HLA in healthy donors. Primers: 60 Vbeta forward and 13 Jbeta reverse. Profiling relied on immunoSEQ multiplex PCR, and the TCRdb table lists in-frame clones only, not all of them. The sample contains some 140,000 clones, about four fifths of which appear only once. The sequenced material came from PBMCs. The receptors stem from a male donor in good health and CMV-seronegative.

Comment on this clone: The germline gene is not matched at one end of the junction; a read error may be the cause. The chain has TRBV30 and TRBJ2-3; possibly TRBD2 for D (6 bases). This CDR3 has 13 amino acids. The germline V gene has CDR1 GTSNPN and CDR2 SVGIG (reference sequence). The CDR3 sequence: CARRRGPTDTQYF. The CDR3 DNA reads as TGTGCCCGGAGGCGGGGACCCACAGATACGCAGTATTTT. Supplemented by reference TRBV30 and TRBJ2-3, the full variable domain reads SQTIHQWPATLVQPVGSPLSLECTVEGTSNPNLYWYRQAAGRGLQLLFYSVGIGQISSEVPQNLSASRPQDRQFILSSKKLLLSDSGFYLCARRRGPTDTQYFGPGTRLTVL.

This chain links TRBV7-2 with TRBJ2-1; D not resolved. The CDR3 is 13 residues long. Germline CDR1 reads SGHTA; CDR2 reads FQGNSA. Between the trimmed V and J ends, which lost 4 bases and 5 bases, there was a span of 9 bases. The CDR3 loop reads CASSSYLHNEQFF. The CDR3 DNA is TGTGCCAGCAGCTCCTACCTGCACAATGAGCAGTTCTTC.

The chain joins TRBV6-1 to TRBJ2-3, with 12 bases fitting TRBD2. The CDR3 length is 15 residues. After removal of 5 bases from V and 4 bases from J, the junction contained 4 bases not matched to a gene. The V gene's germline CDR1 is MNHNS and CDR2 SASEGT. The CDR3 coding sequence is TGTGCCAGCAGTCCTTCTAGCGGGGGGGCAGATACGCAGTATTTT. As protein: CASSPSSGGADTQYF.

The CDR3 coding sequence is TGTGCCAGCAGTCCTCACATTACAGGACCTAATGAAAAACTGTTTTTT. Amino acids: CASSPHITGPNEKLFF. V gene TRBV27 combines with J gene TRBJ1-4, with TRBD1 as a possible D gene (5 bases). V dropped 5 bases and J dropped 3 bases, with 16 bases sitting between them. CDR3 length: 16 residues. Germline loops: CDR1 MNHEY, CDR2 SMNVEV (reference sequence).

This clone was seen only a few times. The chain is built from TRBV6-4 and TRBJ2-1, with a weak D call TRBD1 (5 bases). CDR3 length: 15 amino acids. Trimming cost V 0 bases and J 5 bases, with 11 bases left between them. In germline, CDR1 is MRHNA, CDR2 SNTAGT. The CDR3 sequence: CASSDSPGSNNEQFF. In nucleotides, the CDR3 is TGTGCCAGCAGTGACTCACCAGGGTCGAACAATGAGCAGTTCTTC.

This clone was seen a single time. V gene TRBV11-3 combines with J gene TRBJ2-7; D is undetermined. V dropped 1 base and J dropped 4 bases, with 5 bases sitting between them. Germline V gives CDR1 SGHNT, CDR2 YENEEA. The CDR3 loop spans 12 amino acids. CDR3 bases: TGTGCCAGCAGCTTAGGCGTGTACGAGCAGTACTTC. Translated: CASSLGVYEQYF. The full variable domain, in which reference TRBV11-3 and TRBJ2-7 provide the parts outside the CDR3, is EAGVVQSPRYKIIEKKQPVAFWCNPISGHNTLYWYLQNLGQGPELLIRYENEEAVDDSQLPKDRFSAERLKGVDSTLKIQPAELGDSAVYLCASSLGVYEQYFGPGTRLTVT.

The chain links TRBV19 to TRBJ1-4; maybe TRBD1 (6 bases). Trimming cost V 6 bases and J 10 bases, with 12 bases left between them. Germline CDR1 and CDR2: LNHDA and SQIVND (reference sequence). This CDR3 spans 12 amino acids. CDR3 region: CASRNTGTKLFF. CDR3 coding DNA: TGTGCCAGTAGGAACACAGGGACAAAACTGTTTTTT.

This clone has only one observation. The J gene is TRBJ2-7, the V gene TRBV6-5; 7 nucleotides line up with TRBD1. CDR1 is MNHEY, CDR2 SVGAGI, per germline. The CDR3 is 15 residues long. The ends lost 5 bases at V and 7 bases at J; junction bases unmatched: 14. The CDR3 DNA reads TGTGCCAGCAGTAGCCGACAGGGTAACCCGGCGGAGCAGTACTTC. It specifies CASSSRQGNPAEQYF.

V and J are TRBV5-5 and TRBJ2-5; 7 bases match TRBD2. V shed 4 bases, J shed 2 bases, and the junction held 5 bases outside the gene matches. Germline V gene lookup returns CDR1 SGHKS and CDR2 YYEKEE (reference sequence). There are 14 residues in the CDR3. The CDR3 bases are TGTGCCAGCAGCACGGGGGGAAGTCAAGAGACCCAGTACTTC. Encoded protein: CASSTGGSQETQYF.

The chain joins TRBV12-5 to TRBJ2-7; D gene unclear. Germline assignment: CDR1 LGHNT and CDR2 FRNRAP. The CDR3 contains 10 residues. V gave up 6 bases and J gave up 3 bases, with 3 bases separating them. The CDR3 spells CASGHYEQYF. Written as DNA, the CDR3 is TGTGCTAGTGGACACTACGAGCAGTACTTC. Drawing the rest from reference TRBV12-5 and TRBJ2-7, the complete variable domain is DARVTQTPRHKVTEMGQEVTMRCQPILGHNTVFWYRQTMMQGLELLAYFRNRAPLDDSGMPKDRFSAEMPDATLATLKIQPSEPRDSAVYFCASGHYEQYFGPGTRLTVT.

CDR3 bases: TGTGCCAGCTCCCCCGGACTAGCGGGGGCCGAGCAGTACTTC. Translation: CASSPGLAGAEQYF. The rearrangement joins TRBV18 to TRBJ2-7; TRBD2 agrees at 13 bases. Germline trimming cut 6 bases from V and 6 bases from J; bases unmatched to any gene: 5. The CDR3 loop spans 14 amino acids. CDR1 is KGHSH, CDR2 LQKENI, per germline.

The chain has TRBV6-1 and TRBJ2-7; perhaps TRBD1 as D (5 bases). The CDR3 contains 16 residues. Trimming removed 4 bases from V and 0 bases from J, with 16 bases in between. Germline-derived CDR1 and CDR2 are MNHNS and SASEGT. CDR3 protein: CASSGTLQDLSYEQYF. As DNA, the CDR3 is TGTGCCAGCAGTGGAACCTTACAGGACCTCTCCTACGAGCAGTACTTC.

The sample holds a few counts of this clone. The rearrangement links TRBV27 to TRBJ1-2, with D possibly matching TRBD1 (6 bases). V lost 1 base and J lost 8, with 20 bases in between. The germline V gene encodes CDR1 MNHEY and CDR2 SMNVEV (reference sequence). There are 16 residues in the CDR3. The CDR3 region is CASSLLGQTWLGGYTF. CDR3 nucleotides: TGTGCCAGCAGTTTATTGGGACAAACCTGGCTCGGGGGCTACACCTTC.

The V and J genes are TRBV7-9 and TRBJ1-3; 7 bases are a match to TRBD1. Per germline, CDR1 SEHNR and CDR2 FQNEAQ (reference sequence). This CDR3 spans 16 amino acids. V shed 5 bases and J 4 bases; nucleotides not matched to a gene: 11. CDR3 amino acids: CASSTRYDREGNTIYF. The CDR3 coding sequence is TGTGCCAGCAGCACCCGCTACGACAGGGAAGGAAACACCATATATTTT.

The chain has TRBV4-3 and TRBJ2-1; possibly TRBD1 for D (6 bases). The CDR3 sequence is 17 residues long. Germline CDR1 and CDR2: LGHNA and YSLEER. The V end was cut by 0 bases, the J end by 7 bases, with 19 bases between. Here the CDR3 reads CASSQDLGGRSWNEQFF. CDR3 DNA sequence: TGCGCCAGCAGCCAAGATCTTGGGGGCAGGTCGTGGAATGAGCAGTTCTTC.

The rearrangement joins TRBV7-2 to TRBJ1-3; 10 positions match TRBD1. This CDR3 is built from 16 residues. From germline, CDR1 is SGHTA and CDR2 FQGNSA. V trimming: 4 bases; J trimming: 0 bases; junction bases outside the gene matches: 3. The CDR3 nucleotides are TGTGCCAGCAGCTGGGGGACAGGGGACTCTGGAAACACCATATATTTT. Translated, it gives CASSWGTGDSGNTIYF.

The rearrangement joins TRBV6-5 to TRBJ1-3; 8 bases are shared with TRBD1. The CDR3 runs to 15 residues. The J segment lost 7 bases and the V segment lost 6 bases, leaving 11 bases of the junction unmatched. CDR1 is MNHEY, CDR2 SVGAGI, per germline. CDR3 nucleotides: TGTGCCAGCAGACCGGACAGGGTGTCCGGTAACACCATATATTTT. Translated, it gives CASRPDRVSGNTIYF.

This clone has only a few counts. The CDR3 coding sequence is TGTGCCAGTAGCGATGAGGGGGAGGCCAAAAACATTCAGTACTTC. This sequence encodes CASSDEGEAKNIQYF. The chain carries TRBV19 and TRBJ2-4; tentative D call: TRBD1 (6 bases). The length of the CDR3 is 15 residues. With 6 bases removed from V and 1 base from J, the gap between germline ends came to 13 bases. Looked up from germline, CDR1 is LNHDA and CDR2 is SQIVND (reference sequence). The full variable domain, with the rest looked up from reference TRBV19 and TRBJ2-4, is DGGITQSPKYLFRKEGQNVTLSCEQNLNHDAMYWYRQDPGQGLRLIYYSQIVNDFQKGDIAEGYSVSREKKESFPLTVTSAQKNPTAFYLCASSDEGEAKNIQYFGAGTRLSVL.

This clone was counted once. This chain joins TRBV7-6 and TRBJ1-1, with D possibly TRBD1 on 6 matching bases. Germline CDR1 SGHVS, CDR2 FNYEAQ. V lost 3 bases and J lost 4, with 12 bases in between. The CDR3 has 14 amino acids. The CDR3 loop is CASSLGGGGTEAFF. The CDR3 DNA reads TGTGCCAGCAGCTTGGGAGGGGGAGGCACTGAAGCTTTCTTT.

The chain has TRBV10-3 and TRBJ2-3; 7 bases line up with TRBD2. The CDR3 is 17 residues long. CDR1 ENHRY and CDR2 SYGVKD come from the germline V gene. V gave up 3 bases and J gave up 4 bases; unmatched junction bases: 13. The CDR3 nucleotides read TGTGCCATCAGTGAATCGAAGGAGTCTAGCGGACCAGATACGCAGTATTTT. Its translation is CAISESKESSGPDTQYF.

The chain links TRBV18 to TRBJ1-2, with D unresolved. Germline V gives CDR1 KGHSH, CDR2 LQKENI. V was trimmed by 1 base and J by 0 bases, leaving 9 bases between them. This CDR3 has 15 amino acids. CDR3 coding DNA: TGTGCCAGCTCACCACGGGCCTCGTCTAACTATGGCTACACCTTC. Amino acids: CASSPRASSNYGYTF. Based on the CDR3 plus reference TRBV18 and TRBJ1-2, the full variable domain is NAGVMQNPRHLVRRRGQEARLRCSPMKGHSHVYWYRQLPEEGLKFMVYLQKENIIDESGMPKERFSAEFPKEGPSILRIQQVVRGDSAAYFCASSPRASSNYGYTFGSGTRLTVV.

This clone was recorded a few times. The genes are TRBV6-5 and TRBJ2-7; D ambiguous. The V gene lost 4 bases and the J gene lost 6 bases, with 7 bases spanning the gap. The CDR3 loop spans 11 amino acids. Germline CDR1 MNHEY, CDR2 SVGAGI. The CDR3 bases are TGTGCCAGCAGTTCTTCCCTCGAGCAGTACTTC. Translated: CASSSSLEQYF.

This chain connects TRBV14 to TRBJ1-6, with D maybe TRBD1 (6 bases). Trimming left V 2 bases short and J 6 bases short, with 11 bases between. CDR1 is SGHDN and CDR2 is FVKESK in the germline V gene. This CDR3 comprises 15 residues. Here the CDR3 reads CASSQRTVLNSPLHF. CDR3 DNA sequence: TGTGCCAGCAGCCAACGGACAGTCCTTAATTCACCCCTCCACTTT. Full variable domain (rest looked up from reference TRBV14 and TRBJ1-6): EAGVTQFPSHSVIEKGQTVTLRCDPISGHDNLYWYRRVMGKEIKFLLHFVKESKQDESGMPNNRFLAERTGGTYSTLKVQPAELEDSGVYFCASSQRTVLNSPLHFGNGTRLTVT.